These T cell receptor beta chains were read from a single sample in a study of blood T cell repertoires in COVID-19. Sequencing used immunoSEQ multiplex PCR; TCRdb keeps in-frame clones, though not all of them. The sample has approximately 18,000 clones; approximately 78% are singletons. Sample: peripheral blood. The source of these receptors is a man aged 55 to 70 with acute or convalescent COVID-19. CDR3s include the opening cysteine and the closing phenylalanine or tryptophan. A D gene is named only where the DNA matches it firmly. Where a row states a size, it is once, few, many or the class of an expanded clone; other rows omit it.

TRBJ2-3 TRBV5-6 NA TRBD2 CASSSGLVGADTQYF TGTGCCAGCAGCTCAGGACTAGTAGGGGCAGATACGCAGTATTTT
TRBJ1-2 TRBV11-2 NA NA CASSDGGLYGYTF TGTGCCAGCAGCGACGGAGGCCTCTATGGCTACACCTTC
TRBJ2-5 TRBV13 NA TRBD1 CASSAGTVETQYF TGTGCCAGCAGCGCCGGGACAGTAGAGACCCAGTACTTC
TRBJ2-3 TRBV5-4 NA TRBD2 CASSSLAGGDTQYF TGTGCCAGCAGCTCCCTCGCGGGGGGCGATACGCAGTATTTT
TRBJ2-3 TRBV9 NA NA CASSTDFRTDTQYF TGTGCCAGCAGCACAGATTTCCGCACAGATACGCAGTATTTT
TRBJ2-3 TRBV6-4 NA TRBD2 CASSENSGGATDTQYF TGTGCCAGCAGTGAAAATAGCGGGGGGGCCACAGATACGCAGTATTTT
TRBJ2-5 TRBV2 NA TRBD1 CASSEQGVEETQYF TGTGCCAGCAGTGAGCAGGGGGTAGAAGAGACCCAGTACTTC
TRBJ2-2 TRBV11-3 NA TRBD1 CASSFGQGTGELFF TGTGCCAGCAGCTTCGGACAGGGCACCGGGGAGCTGTTTTTT
TRBJ1-2 TRBV18 few NA CASSLVGDNYGYTF TGTGCCAGCTCCCTGGTAGGGGATAACTATGGCTACACCTTC
TRBJ2-3 TRBV10-3 NA TRBD1 CAIRPHNIGTDIRGTDTQYF TGTGCCATCAGGCCGCATAACATTGGGACAGATATTAGAGGCACAGATACGCAGTATTTT